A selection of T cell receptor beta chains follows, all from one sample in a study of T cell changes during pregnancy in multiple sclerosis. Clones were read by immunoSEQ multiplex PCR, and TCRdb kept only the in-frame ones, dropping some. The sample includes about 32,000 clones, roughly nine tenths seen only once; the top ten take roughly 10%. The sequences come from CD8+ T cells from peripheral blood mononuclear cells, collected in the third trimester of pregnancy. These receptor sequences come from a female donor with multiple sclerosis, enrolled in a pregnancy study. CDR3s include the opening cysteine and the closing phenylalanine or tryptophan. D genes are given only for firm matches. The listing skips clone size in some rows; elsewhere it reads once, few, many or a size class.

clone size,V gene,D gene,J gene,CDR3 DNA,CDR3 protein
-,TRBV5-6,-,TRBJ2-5,TGTGCCAGCAGCCAACGCGTGGAGACCCAGTACTTC,CASSQRVETQYF
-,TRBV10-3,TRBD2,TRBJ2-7,TGTGCCATAGCGACTAGCGGGAGTCCCTCCTACGAGCAGTACTTC,CAIATSGSPSYEQYF
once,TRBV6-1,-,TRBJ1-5,TGTGCCAGCGTAGACAGGTACAATCAGCCCCAGCATTTT,CASVDRYNQPQHF
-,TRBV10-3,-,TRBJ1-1,TGTGCCATCAGTGAGTCTCCGGAGCTGAACACTGAAGCTTTCTTT,CAISESPELNTEAFF
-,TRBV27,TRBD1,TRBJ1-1,TGTGCCAGCAAACTCGGGACAGGGTCACCTGACGCTGAAGCTTTCTTT,CASKLGTGSPDAEAFF
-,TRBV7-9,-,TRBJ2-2,TGTGCCAGCAGCTTAGATAGTTATACCGGGGAGCTGTTTTTT,CASSLDSYTGELFF
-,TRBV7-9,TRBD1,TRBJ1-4,TGTGCCAGCAGCTTACCCTCTCGAGGGGGCAGGGTTAATGAAAAACTGTTTTTT,CASSLPSRGGRVNEKLFF
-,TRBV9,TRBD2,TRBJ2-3,TGTGCCAGCAGCAATTCCATAGCGGGAGGGCCCACAGATACGCAGTATTTT,CASSNSIAGGPTDTQYF
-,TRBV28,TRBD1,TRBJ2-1,TGTGCCAGCACCACCGGAGGACAGGGGGCCACTTATTCCTACAATGAGCAGTTCTTC,CASTTGGQGATYSYNEQFF
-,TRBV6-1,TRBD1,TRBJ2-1,TGTGCCAGCACCAGCGAGGGGGCCGCCTACAATGAGCAGTTCTTC,CASTSEGAAYNEQFF
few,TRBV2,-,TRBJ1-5,TGTGCCAGCTCTCAGGAGGAAAGCAATCAGCCCCAGCATTTT,CASSQEESNQPQHF
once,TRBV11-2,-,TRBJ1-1,TGTGCCAGCAGTTCTAAACCCGGGGTAGAAGCTTTCTTT,CASSSKPGVEAFF
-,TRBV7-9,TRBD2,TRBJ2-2,TGTGCCAGCAGCGGACCCAGCGGGAGGGCCAACACCGGGGAGCTGTTTTTT,CASSGPSGRANTGELFF
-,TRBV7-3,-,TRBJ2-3,TGTGCCAGCAGCCCGGTCCCTTCTAGCACAGATACGCAGTATTTT,CASSPVPSSTDTQYF
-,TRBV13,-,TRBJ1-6,TGTGCCAGCAGCCCGAGGGGAGGTGCAAATTCACCCCTCCACTTT,CASSPRGGANSPLHF
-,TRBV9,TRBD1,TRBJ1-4,TGTGCCAGCAGCTCGCCGGGACAGACAACTAATGAAAAACTGTTTTTT,CASSSPGQTTNEKLFF
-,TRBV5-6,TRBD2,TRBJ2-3,TGTGCCAGCAGTACTAGCGAGCCTACGCAGTATTTT,CASSTSEPTQYF
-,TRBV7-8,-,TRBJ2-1,TGTGCCAGCAGCCCTCCAGGGCGACTCTACAATGAGCAGTTCTTC,CASSPPGRLYNEQFF
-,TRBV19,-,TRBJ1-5,TGTGCCAGTAGTACCTTACAAGGCGGTCAGCCCCAGCATTTT,CASSTLQGGQPQHF
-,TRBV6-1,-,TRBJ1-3,TGTGCCAGCAGGAGACGGGGTGGAAACACCATATATTTT,CASRRRGGNTIYF
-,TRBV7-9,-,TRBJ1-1,TGTGCCAGCAGCTTAAGCGGTCCGAACACTGAAGCTTTCTTT,CASSLSGPNTEAFF
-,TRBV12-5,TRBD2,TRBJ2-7,TGTGCTAGGAGCGGGGTTTACTACGAGCAGTACTTC,CARSGVYYEQYF
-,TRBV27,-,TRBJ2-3,TGTGCCAGCAGTTTATCGTGGTCCTCAGCGGCAGATACGCAGTATTTT,CASSLSWSSAADTQYF
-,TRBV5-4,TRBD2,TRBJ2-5,TGTGCCAGCAGCTTTAAACTAGCGGGAGGCCAAGAGACCCAGTACTTC,CASSFKLAGGQETQYF
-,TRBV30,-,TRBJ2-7,TGTGCCTGGAGTTTCGGGGACTACGAGCAGTACTTC,CAWSFGDYEQYF
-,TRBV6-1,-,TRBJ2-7,TGTGCCAGCAGTGTCAGACAGTCCTACGAGCAGTACTTC,CASSVRQSYEQYF
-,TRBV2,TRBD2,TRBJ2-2,TGTGCCAGCTTAGGACTAGACGGCACCGGGGAGCTGTTTTTT,CASLGLDGTGELFF
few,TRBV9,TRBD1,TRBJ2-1,TGTGCCAGCAGCGAGGGACAGTCCGTAGGGAATGAGCAGTTCTTC,CASSEGQSVGNEQFF
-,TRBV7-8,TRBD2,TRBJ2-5,TGTGCCAGCAGCTTAAGCGGGGGCTACCAAGAGACCCAGTACTTC,CASSLSGGYQETQYF
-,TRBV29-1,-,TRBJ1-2,TGCAGCGTTGAAGATCTTCAGACAGAATATGGCTACACCTTC,CSVEDLQTEYGYTF
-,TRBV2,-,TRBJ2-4,TGTGCCAGCAACGAGAGGAGCGTGTCCAAAAACATTCAGTACTTC,CASNERSVSKNIQYF
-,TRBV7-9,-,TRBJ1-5,TGTGCCAGCAGCTTAGGGGGGCCCGACAGTCAGCATTTT,CASSLGGPDSQHF
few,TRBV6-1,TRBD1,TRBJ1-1,TGTGCCAGCAGCTGGACAGGAAACACTGAAGCTTTCTTT,CASSWTGNTEAFF
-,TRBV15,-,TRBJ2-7,TGTGCCACCAGCAGAGATACCGGGACTTCGGAATACGAGCAGTACTTC,CATSRDTGTSEYEQYF
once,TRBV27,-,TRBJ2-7,TGTGCCAGCAGTTTACGCCTGGAGGATGCCTACGAGCAGTACTTC,CASSLRLEDAYEQYF
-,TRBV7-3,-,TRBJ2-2,TGTGCCAGCAGCTTAACGAGGGGGGGGGCCACCGGGGAGCTGTTTTTT,CASSLTRGGATGELFF
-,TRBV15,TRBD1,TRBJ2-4,TGTGCCACCAGCAGAGTATCGCCGGGACAGGGTTTGGACATTCAGTACTTC,CATSRVSPGQGLDIQYF
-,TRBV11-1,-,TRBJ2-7,TGTGCCAGCAGCTTAGGAGGGCTCTACGAGCAGTACTTC,CASSLGGLYEQYF
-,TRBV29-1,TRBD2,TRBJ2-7,TGCAGCGTTGAAAAGCGGGGAAGCTCCTACGAGCAGTACTTC,CSVEKRGSSYEQYF
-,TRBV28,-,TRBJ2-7,TGTGCCAGCAGTTTATTTCCCCAAAAACTCGAGCAGTACTTC,CASSLFPQKLEQYF
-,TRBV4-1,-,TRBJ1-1,TGCGCCAGCAGCCAAGAAAGGATAAGAACAGGGAACACTGAAGCTTTCTTT,CASSQERIRTGNTEAFF
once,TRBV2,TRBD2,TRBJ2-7,TGTGCCAGCAGTGTCCGTCTCCAAAGCGGGGCATCCTACGAGCAGTACTTC,CASSVRLQSGASYEQYF
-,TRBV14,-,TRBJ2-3,TGTGCCAGCAGCCTCCACTCGCGGCTGTCCGGAGATACGCAGTATTTT,CASSLHSRLSGDTQYF
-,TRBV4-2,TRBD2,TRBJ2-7,TGTGCCAGCAGCCAAGAGGGGGGGATTAACTACGAGCAGTACTTC,CASSQEGGINYEQYF
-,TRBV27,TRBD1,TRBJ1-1,TGTGCCAGCAGTCTATCTCAGGGGGCCACTGAAGCTTTCTTT,CASSLSQGATEAFF
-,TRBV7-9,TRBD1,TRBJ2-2,TGTGCCAGCAGCCTCGGGACAGGCTCGAACACCGGGGAGCTGTTTTTT,CASSLGTGSNTGELFF
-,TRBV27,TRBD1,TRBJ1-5,TGTGCCAGCAGCAAGCGACAGGGTAATCAGCCCCAGCATTTT,CASSKRQGNQPQHF
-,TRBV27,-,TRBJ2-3,TGTGCCAGCAGTTTCTCGTCCTTTTCAGATACGCAGTATTTT,CASSFSSFSDTQYF
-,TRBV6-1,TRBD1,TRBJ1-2,TGTGCCAGCAGTGAAGACAGGGGGCGCCCGGTCGGATATGGCTACACCTTC,CASSEDRGRPVGYGYTF
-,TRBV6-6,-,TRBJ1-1,TGTGCCAGCATGTTCGGGTATGAAGCTTTCTTT,CASMFGYEAFF
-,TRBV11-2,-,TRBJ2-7,TGTGCCAGCAGCTTAGGGTTAGACTCTTGGCTGTACGAGCAGTACTTC,CASSLGLDSWLYEQYF
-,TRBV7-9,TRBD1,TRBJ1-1,TGTGCCAGCAGCCGCGGACAGGGTCCGACTGAAGCTTTCTTT,CASSRGQGPTEAFF
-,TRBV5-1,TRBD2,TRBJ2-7,TGCGCCAGCAGCCCATATATCGGGGGGACCTACGAGCAGTACTTC,CASSPYIGGTYEQYF
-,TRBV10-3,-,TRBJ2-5,TGTGCCATCAGTGGCAGGGGTGACCAAGAGACCCAGTACTTC,CAISGRGDQETQYF
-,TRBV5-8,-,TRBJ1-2,TGTGCCAGCAGCTCATATCAGGAACGTGGCTACACCTTC,CASSSYQERGYTF